The 30 T cell receptor beta chains below all came from one sample that was sequenced in a study of blood T cell repertoires in COVID-19. The assay was immunoSEQ multiplex PCR, and TCRdb's table has in-frame clones only and misses some. This sample has about 140,000 clones, with about three quarters found just once. Sequencing input: PBMCs or T cells enriched from blood (not recorded which). The source of these receptors is a woman in her forties or fifties who had recovered from COVID-19.

In its sample, this clone was seen a few times. This rearrangement joins TRBV25-1 to TRBJ2-1; D is undetermined. The CDR3 runs 14 residues. V was cut by 3 bases and J by 5 bases, with 11 bases left in between. Germline V lookup: CDR1 MGHDK, CDR2 SYGVNS. The CDR3 DNA follows: TGTGCCAGCAGTGACGGCGGAGAGGACAATGAGCAGTTCTTC. Protein product: CASSDGGEDNEQFF.

The count of this clone is one. J is TRBJ2-7 and V is TRBV28; TRBD1 matches 7 bases. The CDR3 has 16 residues. V lost 6 bases and J lost 7; bases outside the gene matches: 18. The V gene's germline CDR1 is MDHEN and CDR2 SYDVKM. The chain's CDR3 is CASSSPERGPILEQYF. The CDR3 DNA reads as TGTGCCAGCAGCTCACCCGAAAGGGGGCCGATACTGGAGCAGTACTTC.

The rearrangement uses TRBV11-3 and TRBJ2-1, with D perhaps matching TRBD1 (5 bases). With 5 bases removed from V and 15 bases from J, the gap between germline ends came to 14 bases. CDR1 is SGHNT, CDR2 YENEEA, per germline. This CDR3 contains 11 residues. CDR3 bases: TGTGCCAGCAGCCTAAGCAGGGTTCCGTTCTTC. It translates to CASSLSRVPFF.

The V and J genes are TRBV11-3 and TRBJ1-4; a weak D match, TRBD1 (5 bases). Germline CDR1 reads SGHNT; CDR2 reads YENEEA. The length of the CDR3 is 15 residues. The ends were cut back, 0 bases at V and 5 bases at J, with 10 bases in the middle. CDR3 amino acids: CASSLDGHFNEKLFF. DNA of the CDR3: TGTGCCAGCAGCTTAGACGGACATTTCAATGAAAAACTGTTTTTT.

V gene TRBV5-1 combines with J gene TRBJ2-6, with D maybe TRBD1 (6 bases). Germline CDR1 reads SGHRS; CDR2 reads YFSETQ. The CDR3 loop spans 17 amino acids. The V end was cut by 4 bases, the J end by 0 bases, with 14 bases between. CDR3 region: CASSPGVGASGANVLTF. The CDR3, as DNA: TGCGCCAGCAGCCCTGGGGTGGGGGCCTCTGGGGCCAACGTCCTGACTTTC.

The chain joins TRBV30 to TRBJ1-6; D gene unclear. Trimming removed 4 bases at V and 2 bases at J, with 12 bases between. Germline-derived CDR1 and CDR2 are GTSNPN and SVGIG (reference sequence). The CDR3 loop spans 15 amino acids. DNA for the CDR3: TGTGCCTGGAACGGAGGTAGGGCCTATAATTCACCCCTCCACTTT. Amino acids: CAWNGGRAYNSPLHF. Using reference TRBV30 and TRBJ1-6 for the parts outside the CDR3, the full variable domain is SQTIHQWPATLVQPVGSPLSLECTVEGTSNPNLYWYRQAAGRGLQLLFYSVGIGQISSEVPQNLSASRPQDRQFILSSKKLLLSDSGFYLCAWNGGRAYNSPLHFGNGTRLTVT.

This chain uses TRBV3-1 (or the pseudogene TRBV3-2) with TRBJ2-1, with D uncertain. CDR3 length equals 15 residues. Trimming removed 0 bases at V and 3 bases at J, with 9 bases between. Germline V gene lookup returns CDR1 LGHDT and CDR2 YNNKEL (reference sequence). This chain's CDR3 is CASSQDRSYYNEQFF. The CDR3 DNA follows: TGTGCCAGCAGCCAAGATCGGAGCTACTACAATGAGCAGTTCTTC.

V gene TRBV18 combines with J gene TRBJ1-2; 10 bases are shared with TRBD1. J was trimmed by 4 bases and V by 2 bases; bases with no gene match: 13. The CDR3 has 18 residues. In germline, CDR1 is KGHSH, CDR2 LQKENI. The CDR3 DNA reads TGTGCCAGCTCACCAGTCCCTGGACAGGGGGTTGTTGGCTATGGCTACACCTTC. It specifies CASSPVPGQGVVGYGYTF.

The chain links TRBV5-4 to TRBJ2-6; D gene uncertain. The germline V and J ends were trimmed by 3 bases and 4 bases, with 8 bases remaining between them. The CDR3 spans 14 residues. CDR1 and CDR2 from the germline V gene are SGHNT and YYREEE (reference sequence). The CDR3 loop reads CASSSPIGANVLTF. The CDR3 bases are TGTGCCAGCAGCTCCCCTATCGGGGCCAACGTCCTGACTTTC.

The chain carries TRBV19 and TRBJ2-2, with 13 bases aligning to TRBD2. The CDR3 is 19 residues long. Per germline, CDR1 LNHDA and CDR2 SQIVND (reference sequence). With V trimmed by 3 bases and J by 0 bases, 7 bases remained unmatched. The CDR3 loop is CASSIRTSGRRSNTGELFF. The CDR3 nucleotides read TGTGCCAGTAGTATCCGGACTAGCGGGAGAAGGTCGAACACCGGGGAGCTGTTTTTT.

The table lists this clone with a few counts. The chain links TRBV7-9 to TRBJ2-7, with 7 bases lining up with TRBD1. The V gene end was trimmed by 5 bases and the J gene end by 2 bases; junction bases not matched to a gene: 9. Germline lookup yields CDR1 SEHNR and CDR2 FQNEAQ (reference sequence). The CDR3 contains 15 residues. The CDR3 here is CASSPGTVYPYEQYF. CDR3 coding DNA: TGTGCCAGCAGCCCAGGGACAGTTTATCCCTACGAGCAGTACTTC.

This clone was counted a few times. The rearrangement joins TRBV16 to TRBJ1-3; 7 positions match TRBD1. The CDR3 has 14 residues. Germline V gene lookup returns CDR1 KGHSY and CDR2 FQNENV. With 3 bases clipped from V and 4 bases from J, the junction kept 3 bases outside the gene matches. The CDR3 loop reads CASSHGTEGNTIYF. DNA of the CDR3: TGTGCCAGCAGCCACGGGACAGAAGGAAACACCATATATTTT. The full variable domain, rest sourced from reference TRBV16 and TRBJ1-3, is GEEVAQTPKHLVRGEGQKAKLYCAPIKGHSYVFWYQQVLKNEFKFLISFQNENVFDETGMPKERFSAKCLPNSPCSLEIQATKLEDSAVYFCASSHGTEGNTIYFGEGSWLTVV.

CDR3 sequence reads: CASSRTGTGRNEQFF. The CDR3 DNA reads TGTGCCAGCAGCAGAACCGGGACAGGGAGGAATGAGCAGTTCTTC. The chain uses TRBV21-1 and TRBJ2-1; TRBD1, the table's D call, was not compared with the DNA. TRBV21-1 is a listed pseudogene. This CDR3 comprises 15 residues.

The chain uses TRBV19 and TRBJ2-1; the match to TRBD2 covers 10 bases. With 7 bases clipped from V and 0 bases from J, the junction kept 12 bases outside the gene matches. The CDR3 extends over 18 amino acids. Germline CDR1 reads LNHDA; CDR2 reads SQIVND (reference sequence). The chain's CDR3 is CASTRTSGYSSSYNEQFF. DNA of the CDR3: TGTGCCAGTACTCGGACTAGCGGATACTCGAGCTCCTACAATGAGCAGTTCTTC. Filled out from reference TRBV19 and TRBJ2-1, the complete variable domain reads DGGITQSPKYLFRKEGQNVTLSCEQNLNHDAMYWYRQDPGQGLRLIYYSQIVNDFQKGDIAEGYSVSREKKESFPLTVTSAQKNPTAFYLCASTRTSGYSSSYNEQFFGPGTRLTVL.

The chain uses TRBV11-2 and TRBJ1-2, with D maybe TRBD1 (6 bases). V was clipped by 4 bases and J by 4 bases, with 10 bases between them. This CDR3 has 13 amino acids. The V gene's germline CDR1 is SGHAT and CDR2 FQNNGV. The CDR3 nucleotides read TGTGCCAGCAGCTATTTGGACAGCTATGGCTACACCTTC. Its translation is CASSYLDSYGYTF. Together with reference TRBV11-2 and TRBJ1-2, the CDR3 gives the full variable domain: EAGVAQSPRYKIIEKRQSVAFWCNPISGHATLYWYQQILGQGPKLLIQFQNNGVVDDSQLPKDRFSAERLKGVDSTLKIQPAKLEDSAVYLCASSYLDSYGYTFGSGTRLTVV.

This clone was counted a single time. This chain links TRBV5-4 with TRBJ1-1, with 8 bases matching TRBD1. Germline V gene data show CDR1 as SGHNT and CDR2 as YYREEE (reference sequence). The V and J ends lost 1 base and 3 bases, in that order; junction bases with no gene match: 5. The CDR3 contains 15 residues. CDR3 sequence: CASSLYQGAYTEAFF. The CDR3 coding sequence is TGTGCCAGCAGCTTGTATCAGGGGGCGTACACTGAAGCTTTCTTT.

This rearrangement joins TRBV30 to TRBJ1-5; 7 bases are shared with TRBD1. The germline V gene encodes CDR1 GTSNPN and CDR2 SVGIG (reference sequence). The CDR3 contains 15 residues. J was trimmed by 9 bases and V by 3 bases; bases with no gene match: 14. The CDR3 nucleotides read TGTGCCTGGAGCTTCGGGACAGATCTAGGTATGCCCCAGCATTTT. Translation gives CAWSFGTDLGMPQHF. Combining the CDR3 with reference TRBV30 and TRBJ1-5 gives the whole variable domain SQTIHQWPATLVQPVGSPLSLECTVEGTSNPNLYWYRQAAGRGLQLLFYSVGIGQISSEVPQNLSASRPQDRQFILSSKKLLLSDSGFYLCAWSFGTDLGMPQHFGDGTRLSIL.

The chain recombines TRBV28 with TRBJ1-1; TRBD1 aligns across 9 bases. Germline V CDR1 and CDR2: MDHEN, SYDVKM. V trimming: 5 bases; J trimming: 4 bases; junction bases outside the gene matches: 8. The CDR3 consists of 15 residues. In DNA form, the CDR3 reads TGTGCCAGCAGTCAGAACAGGGGGCGTGGCACTGAAGCTTTCTTT. Translated: CASSQNRGRGTEAFF.

The V and J genes are TRBV11-2 and TRBJ2-3; 7 nucleotides align to TRBD2. Germline lookup yields CDR1 SGHAT and CDR2 FQNNGV. V shed 0 bases and J 6 bases; nucleotides not matched to a gene: 6. CDR3 size: 15 residues. The CDR3 coding sequence is TGTGCCAGCAGCTTAGAGTGGGAGGGCCCCGATACGCAGTATTTT. Amino acid sequence: CASSLEWEGPDTQYF. The full variable domain, rest sourced from reference TRBV11-2 and TRBJ2-3, is EAGVAQSPRYKIIEKRQSVAFWCNPISGHATLYWYQQILGQGPKLLIQFQNNGVVDDSQLPKDRFSAERLKGVDSTLKIQPAKLEDSAVYLCASSLEWEGPDTQYFGPGTRLTVL.

The V gene is TRBV19, the J gene TRBJ1-5, with D perhaps matching TRBD1 (6 bases). The CDR3 loop spans 15 amino acids. Germline V CDR1 and CDR2: LNHDA, SQIVND (reference sequence). With 7 bases removed from V and 6 bases from J, the gap between germline ends came to 19 bases. CDR3 region: CASNLNTGGAQPQHF. In DNA, the CDR3 is TGTGCCAGTAACTTGAATACGGGGGGGGCTCAGCCCCAGCATTTT.

This clone came up once. V is TRBV5-3 and J is TRBJ2-3; 8 bases match TRBD2. TRBV5-3 falls under the ORF class, with uncertain function. After removal of 0 bases from V and 0 bases from J, the junction contained 6 bases not matched to a gene. The CDR3 contains 17 residues. The CDR3 DNA sequence: TGTGCCAGAAGCTTGGCGGGGGGGCGATATAGCACAGATACGCAGTATTTT. Its translation is CARSLAGGRYSTDTQYF.

V is TRBV29-1 and J is TRBJ2-7, with 7 bases aligning to TRBD1. Trimming removed 3 bases from V and 3 bases from J; junction bases left unmatched: 5. The CDR3 is 13 amino acids. Germline V lookup: CDR1 SQVTM, CDR2 ANQGSEA. CDR3 in DNA: TGCAGCGTTGAGTGGACAGGAGGCTACGAGCAGTACTTC. It yields the protein CSVEWTGGYEQYF.

In this sample, this clone turned up once. V is TRBV28 and J is TRBJ1-2; D not certain. CDR3 length: 14 residues. The germline V gene encodes CDR1 MDHEN and CDR2 SYDVKM. The germline V and J ends were trimmed by 5 bases and 4 bases, with 14 bases remaining between them. Here the CDR3 reads CASSPSGKAYGYTF. The CDR3 coding sequence is TGTGCCAGCAGTCCCTCCGGGAAGGCCTATGGCTACACCTTC.

The rearrangement links TRBV6-4 to TRBJ2-1; D possibly corresponds to TRBD1 (5 bases). CDR3 length: 15 amino acids. The V and J ends lost 4 bases and 3 bases respectively, with 13 bases between them. CDR1 and CDR2 from the germline V gene are MRHNA and SNTAGT. In DNA, the CDR3 is TGTGCCAGCAGTGTTAGCAGGGAAAACTACAATGAGCAGTTCTTC. It codes for CASSVSRENYNEQFF.

The CDR3 loop reads CASSLDRFPYGYTF. The CDR3 region has the DNA TGTGCCAGCAGCTTAGACAGGTTTCCATATGGCTACACCTTC. The rearrangement links TRBV7-9 to TRBJ1-2, with D perhaps TRBD1 (5 bases). Germline V gives CDR1 SEHNR, CDR2 FQNEAQ (reference sequence). Trimming removed 1 base at V and 5 bases at J, with 11 bases between. This CDR3 is built from 14 residues.

The chain couples TRBV5-1 to TRBJ2-7; TRBD2 agrees at 11 bases. CDR3 length: 14 residues. With 2 bases clipped from V and 5 bases from J, the junction kept 3 bases outside the gene matches. Germline CDR1 is SGHRS and CDR2 is YFSETQ. CDR3 in DNA: TGCGCCAGCAGCTTCGGGACTAGCGGTAACGAGCAGTACTTC. Its protein product is CASSFGTSGNEQYF.

This clone has only one observation. The V call is TRBV7-9, the J call TRBJ1-3, with TRBD1 matching 9 bases. Germline assignment: CDR1 SEHNR and CDR2 FQNEAQ (reference sequence). Germline trimming cut 3 bases from V and 0 bases from J; bases unmatched to any gene: 3. The CDR3 loop spans 16 amino acids. CDR3 in amino acids: CASSLRTGDSGNTIYF. The CDR3 DNA reads as TGTGCCAGCAGCTTGCGGACAGGGGACTCTGGAAACACCATATATTTT.

This clone was seen more than once but under ten times. This chain links TRBV7-8 with TRBJ1-4; D unresolved. V lost 5 bases to trimming and J lost 4 bases, with 11 bases between them. This CDR3 has 14 residues. Germline assignment: CDR1 SGHVS and CDR2 FQNEAQ. This CDR3 is CASSVRGINEKLFF. In nucleotides, the CDR3 is TGTGCCAGCAGCGTCAGAGGGATTAATGAAAAACTGTTTTTT.

The gene calls are TRBV7-3 and TRBJ1-1; TRBD1 aligns across 8 bases. J was trimmed by 10 bases and V by 5 bases; bases with no gene match: 9. Germline CDR1 is SGHTA and CDR2 is FQGTGA. The CDR3 runs 13 residues. CDR3 nucleotides: TGTGCCAGCAGCCCCGACAGGGGTCAGGGAGCTTTCTTT. Translating it yields CASSPDRGQGAFF.

This chain uses TRBV10-2 with TRBJ2-5, with TRBD2 matching 7 bases. Germline-derived CDR1 and CDR2 are WSHSY and SAAADI. CDR3 length: 14 amino acids. J gave up 4 bases and V 5 bases, and 7 bases lay outside the gene matches. The chain's CDR3 is CASSLLADIETQYF. In nucleotides, the CDR3 is TGCGCCAGCAGTTTGCTAGCGGACATAGAGACCCAGTACTTC.